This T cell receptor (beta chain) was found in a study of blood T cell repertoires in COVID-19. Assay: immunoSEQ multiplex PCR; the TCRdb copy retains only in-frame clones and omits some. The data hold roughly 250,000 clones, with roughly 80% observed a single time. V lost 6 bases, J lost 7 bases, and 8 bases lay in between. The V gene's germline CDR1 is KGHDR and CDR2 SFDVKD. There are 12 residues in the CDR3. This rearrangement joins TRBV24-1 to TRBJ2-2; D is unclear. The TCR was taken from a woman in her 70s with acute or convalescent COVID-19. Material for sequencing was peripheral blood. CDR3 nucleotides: TGTGCCACCAGTCAGTCCGTCGGGGAGCTGTTTTTT. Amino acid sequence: CATSQSVGELFF.